The next 26 T cell receptor beta chains were all read from a single sample in a study of T cell responses to AZD1222 COVID-19 vaccine. Sequencing was performed with immunoSEQ multiplex PCR; in TCRdb, only in-frame clones are kept and a portion is missing. Altogether fewer than 110,000 clones are present, roughly 91% being singletons, with the ten largest covering under 60%. Specimen: peripheral blood, collected on day 0 of AZD1222 vaccination. These receptors originate from an adult in good health.

The J gene is TRBJ2-7, the V gene TRBV6-5; the D gene could be TRBD1 or TRBD2 (5 bases each). The V gene lost 2 bases and the J gene lost 0 bases, with 8 bases spanning the gap. Germline V lookup: CDR1 MNHEY, CDR2 SVGAGI. This CDR3 has 14 residues. The DNA of the CDR3 is TGTGCCAGCAGTTACGCAGGGAGCTCCTACGAGCAGTACTTC. As protein: CASSYAGSSYEQYF.

This chain joins TRBV18 and TRBJ1-2; D is perhaps TRBD1 (5 bases). The ends were cut back, 4 bases at V and 2 bases at J, with 11 bases in the middle. The germline CDR1 and CDR2 sequences are KGHSH and LQKENI. The CDR3 consists of 14 residues. The CDR3 loop reads CASSRTRENYGYTF. DNA of the CDR3: TGTGCCAGCTCACGGACCAGGGAGAACTATGGCTACACCTTC. Filled out from reference TRBV18 and TRBJ1-2, the complete variable domain reads NAGVMQNPRHLVRRRGQEARLRCSPMKGHSHVYWYRQLPEEGLKFMVYLQKENIIDESGMPKERFSAEFPKEGPSILRIQQVVRGDSAAYFCASSRTRENYGYTFGSGTRLTVV.

V usage is TRBV5-6 and J usage is TRBJ2-7, with D possibly TRBD1 on 5 matching bases. The CDR3 is made up of 13 amino acids. Germline V gene sequence: CDR1 SGHDT, CDR2 YYEEEE. Trimming took 4 bases from V and 0 from J, leaving 8 bases between them. Here the CDR3 reads CASSRQSSYEQYF. CDR3 nucleotides: TGTGCCAGCAGCAGACAGAGCTCCTACGAGCAGTACTTC.

The chain carries TRBV5-1 and TRBJ2-7; 11 positions agree with TRBD2. This CDR3 is built from 15 residues. The junction had 7 bases not matched to a gene; V was cut back by 5 bases and J by 3 bases. The germline gives CDR1 SGHRS, CDR2 YFSETQ. The CDR3 DNA reads as TGCGCCAGCAGACCCGGGACTAGCGGAAACTACGAGCAGTACTTC. Residues: CASRPGTSGNYEQYF.

V is TRBV6-5 and J is TRBJ2-7; possibly TRBD1 or TRBD2 for D (5 bases each). The CDR3 contains 15 residues. Trimming stripped 8 bases from V and 4 bases from J, with 21 bases between. From germline, CDR1 is MNHEY and CDR2 SVGAGI. The CDR3 region is CASLTNGDPWYEQYF. In DNA, the CDR3 is TGTGCCAGCTTGACCAACGGGGACCCGTGGTACGAGCAGTACTTC.

The rearrangement links TRBV27 to TRBJ2-7; 11 bases match TRBD2. Trimming took 1 base from V and 4 from J; bases not matched to a gene: 12. The germline CDR1 and CDR2 sequences are MNHEY and SMNVEV (reference sequence). The CDR3 is 18 amino acids. The chain's CDR3 is CASSLFPLAGGFRYEQYF. The CDR3 nucleotides are TGTGCCAGCAGTTTATTCCCCCTAGCGGGAGGTTTCCGGTACGAGCAGTACTTC.

Here the CDR3 DNA reads TGTGCCAGCAGCTCAGGGTCCGGGGCCAACGTCCTGACTTTC. Translating gives CASSSGSGANVLTF. The rearrangement joins TRBV7-2 to TRBJ2-6, with D possibly being TRBD1 (5 bases). Germline CDR1 reads SGHTA; CDR2 reads FQGNSA. V lost 4 bases to trimming and J lost 4 bases, with 8 bases between them. CDR3 length: 14 residues.

This chain connects TRBV5-1 to TRBJ2-2; 9 bases agree with TRBD2. With 1 base clipped from V and 5 bases from J, the junction kept 0 bases outside the gene matches. The CDR3 consists of 14 residues. Germline V gene data show CDR1 as SGHRS and CDR2 as YFSETQ. CDR3 amino acids: CASSLTSGTGELFF. The CDR3 bases are TGCGCCAGCAGCTTGACTAGCGGGACCGGGGAGCTGTTTTTT.

This clone was observed once. The chain is built from TRBV7-2 and TRBJ2-2, with TRBD2 as a possible D gene (5 bases). The CDR3 is 16 residues long. In germline, CDR1 is SGHTA, CDR2 FQGNSA. Trimming left V 1 base short and J 7 bases short, with 16 bases between. CDR3 nucleotide sequence: TGTGCCAGCAGCTTAGAGAGAGGCCTAGCCGGCGGGGAGCTGTTTTTT. This translates into CASSLERGLAGGELFF.

The genes are TRBV27 and TRBJ2-5; 10 bases are a match to TRBD1. CDR3 length: 15 residues. Germline assignment: CDR1 MNHEY and CDR2 SMNVEV (reference sequence). Trimming cost V 6 bases and J 5 bases; bases outside gene matches: 9. The CDR3 sequence: CASRPGTGAWETQYF. The CDR3 coding sequence is TGTGCCAGCAGACCTGGGACAGGGGCCTGGGAGACCCAGTACTTC.

This chain uses TRBV5-8 with TRBJ2-4; TRBD2 might be the D (5 bases). The V gene's germline CDR1 is SGHTS and CDR2 YDEGEE. The CDR3 loop spans 14 amino acids. Trimming took 0 bases from V and 6 from J, leaving 10 bases between them. The CDR3 DNA is TGTGCCAGCAGCTTGGAGGTCGGGATAAACATTCAGTACTTC. Protein product: CASSLEVGINIQYF. The full variable domain, its missing parts supplied by reference TRBV5-8 and TRBJ2-4, is EAGVTQSPTHLIKTRGQQATLRCSPISGHTSVYWYQQALGLGLQFLLWYDEGEERNRGNFPPRFSGRQFPNYSSELNVNALELEDSALYLCASSLEVGINIQYFGAGTRLSVL.

This clone was seen once. The CDR3 DNA is TGTGCCAGCAGAACCCTGGGACAGGGAAGCTCCTACGAGCAGTACTTC. It is translated as CASRTLGQGSSYEQYF. This sequence joins TRBV28 and TRBJ2-7; TRBD1 aligns across 9 bases. Germline CDR1 is MDHEN and CDR2 is SYDVKM. Germline trimming cut 6 bases from V and 0 bases from J; bases unmatched to any gene: 9. CDR3 length equals 16 residues.

A remark on this clone: Other nucleotide sequences from this sample produce the same CDR3. This chain links TRBV24-1 with TRBJ1-5, with no clear D. Germline CDR1 is KGHDR and CDR2 is SFDVKD. The germline V and J ends were trimmed by 4 bases and 0 bases, with 9 bases remaining between them. The CDR3 totals 15 residues. The CDR3 DNA is TGTGCCACCAGTGACTCGGGATATAGCAATCAGCCCCAGCATTTT. Translated: CATSDSGYSNQPQHF.

The chain uses TRBV7-2 and TRBJ2-7; 11 nucleotides line up with TRBD2. V lost 2 bases and J lost 3; bases outside the gene matches: 3. This CDR3 has 15 amino acids. Germline loops: CDR1 SGHTA, CDR2 FQGNSA. The CDR3 bases are TGTGCCAGCAGCTTAAGCGGGACTAGCGGCTACGAGCAGTACTTC. Its translation is CASSLSGTSGYEQYF.

V is TRBV15 and J is TRBJ1-6, with 7 bases aligning to TRBD1. V shed 2 bases and J 10 bases; nucleotides not matched to a gene: 5. CDR3 length: 14 residues. The germline V gene encodes CDR1 LNHNV and CDR2 YYDKDF (reference sequence). DNA for the CDR3: TGTGCCACCAGCAGAATCTACAGGGGCTCACCCCTCCACTTT. It translates to CATSRIYRGSPLHF.

This rearrangement joins TRBV28 to TRBJ2-2, with D possibly being TRBD1 or TRBD2 (5 bases each). The germline V gene encodes CDR1 MDHEN and CDR2 SYDVKM. The CDR3 is made up of 16 amino acids. The ends were cut back, 7 bases at V and 1 base at J, with 16 bases in the middle. CDR3 protein: CASTAGAGKNTGELFF. The DNA of the CDR3 is TGTGCCAGCACCGCCGGGGCAGGGAAGAACACCGGGGAGCTGTTTTTT.

The chain joins TRBV28 to TRBJ1-2; 10 bases match TRBD1. The V and J ends lost 6 bases and 4 bases, in that order; junction bases with no gene match: 5. Looked up from germline, CDR1 is MDHEN and CDR2 is SYDVKM. CDR3 length: 14 residues. CDR3 loop: CASSRDRGGYGYTF. DNA of the CDR3: TGTGCCAGCAGCCGGGACAGGGGAGGCTATGGCTACACCTTC.

The count of this clone is one. The chain employs TRBV7-9 and TRBJ1-4, with D possibly matching TRBD1 (6 bases). CDR1 and CDR2 from the germline V gene are SEHNR and FQNEAQ (reference sequence). The CDR3 covers 16 residues. Trimming removed 3 bases from V and 2 bases from J, with 13 bases in between. The CDR3 DNA reads TGTGCCAGCAGCTTGGGGGGGCCATCGACTAATGAAAAACTGTTTTTT. This translates into CASSLGGPSTNEKLFF. Complete variable domain (other parts from reference TRBV7-9 and TRBJ1-4): DTGVSQNPRHKITKRGQNVTFRCDPISEHNRLYWYRQTLGQGPEFLTYFQNEAQLEKSRLLSDRFSAERPKGSFSTLEIQRTEQGDSAMYLCASSLGGPSTNEKLFFGSGTQLSVL.

This chain uses TRBV12-1 with TRBJ2-2; the D call in the table, TRBD1, was not verified against the DNA. TRBV12-1 is reported as a pseudogene. The CDR3 extends over 16 amino acids. The CDR3 is CASSLRDRANTGELFF. DNA for the CDR3: TGTGCCAGCAGCCTCCGGGACAGGGCTAACACCGGGGAGCTGTTTTTT.

V and J are TRBV27 and TRBJ2-2; D is possibly TRBD2 (6 bases). V lost 8 bases, J lost 13 bases, and 23 bases lay in between. The germline gives CDR1 MNHEY, CDR2 SMNVEV (reference sequence). This CDR3 comprises 14 residues. The chain's CDR3 is CASRDRDLESRLFF. CDR3 in DNA: TGTGCCAGCCGAGACCGGGACTTGGAATCAAGGCTGTTTTTT.

V is TRBV7-2 and J is TRBJ2-7, with 11 bases fitting TRBD2. This CDR3 has 15 residues. Germline CDR1 reads SGHTA; CDR2 reads FQGNSA. V was clipped by 5 bases and J by 4 bases; unmatched bases: 7. The CDR3, as DNA: TGTGCCAGCAGCCTAGGGACTAGCGGCGTTTACGAGCAGTACTTC. This codes for CASSLGTSGVYEQYF.

V and J are TRBV30 and TRBJ2-4; D not certain. With 2 bases removed from V and 8 bases from J, the gap between germline ends came to 16 bases. Germline V gene lookup returns CDR1 GTSNPN and CDR2 SVGIG (reference sequence). This CDR3 spans 14 amino acids. The chain's CDR3 is CAWSQTSTADIQYF. CDR3 DNA: TGTGCCTGGAGTCAAACCTCAACGGCGGACATTCAGTACTTC.

V gene TRBV3-1 (or the pseudogene TRBV3-2) combines with J gene TRBJ2-7; 9 bases agree with TRBD1. The germline gives CDR1 LGHDT, CDR2 YNNKEL (reference sequence). V dropped 5 bases and J dropped 6; count of bases not matched to a gene: 11. The CDR3 contains 15 residues. CDR3 nucleotide sequence: TGTGCCAGCAGCAAAGGGGACAGGGTTGCTTCCGAGCAGTACTTC. Translating it yields CASSKGDRVASEQYF.

The J gene is TRBJ2-1, the V gene TRBV19, with TRBD1 matching over 12 bases. V lost 0 bases and J lost 7; bases outside the gene matches: 4. Germline lookup yields CDR1 LNHDA and CDR2 SQIVND (reference sequence). The CDR3 consists of 16 residues. DNA for the CDR3: TGTGCCAGTAGTATAGAGGGACAGGGGGCTGCGAATGAGCAGTTCTTC. Translation: CASSIEGQGAANEQFF.

The CDR3 DNA reads as TGCAGCGTTGCCAGACTGAACACTGAAGCTTTCTTT. Translating it yields CSVARLNTEAFF. The chain uses TRBV29-1 and TRBJ1-1; D is ambiguous. The V end lost 4 bases, the J end lost 0 bases, and 6 bases lay between the germline ends. This CDR3 has 12 residues. Looked up from germline, CDR1 is SQVTM and CDR2 is ANQGSEA.

This chain links TRBV3-1 (or the pseudogene TRBV3-2) with TRBJ2-7, with D possibly matching TRBD1 (5 bases). Trimming cost V 6 bases and J 5 bases, with 17 bases left between them. CDR3 length equals 14 residues. Germline V gene data show CDR1 as LGHDT and CDR2 as YNNKEL (reference sequence). The CDR3 DNA reads TGTGCCAGCAGACAGGACGTCGGCTGGGACGAGCAGTACTTC. Protein: CASRQDVGWDEQYF.